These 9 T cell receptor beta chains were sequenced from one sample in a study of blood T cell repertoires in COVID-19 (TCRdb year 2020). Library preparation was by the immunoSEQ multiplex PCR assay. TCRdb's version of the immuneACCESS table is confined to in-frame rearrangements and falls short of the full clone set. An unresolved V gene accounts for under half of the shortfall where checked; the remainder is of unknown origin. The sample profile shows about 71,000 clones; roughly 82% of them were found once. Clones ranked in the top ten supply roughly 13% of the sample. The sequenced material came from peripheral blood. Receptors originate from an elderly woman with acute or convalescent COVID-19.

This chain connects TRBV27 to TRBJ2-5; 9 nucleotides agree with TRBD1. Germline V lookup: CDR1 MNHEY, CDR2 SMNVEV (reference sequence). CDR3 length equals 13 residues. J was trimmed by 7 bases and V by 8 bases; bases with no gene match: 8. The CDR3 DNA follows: TGTGCCAGCGGAGGGACAGGGAGGGGGACCCAGTACTTC. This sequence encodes CASGGTGRGTQYF.

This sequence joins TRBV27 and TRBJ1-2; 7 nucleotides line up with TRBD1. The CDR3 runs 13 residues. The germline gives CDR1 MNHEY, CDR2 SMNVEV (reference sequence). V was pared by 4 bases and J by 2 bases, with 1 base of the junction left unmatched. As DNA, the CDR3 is TGTGCCAGCAGTTCGACAGGGAACTATGGCTACACCTTC. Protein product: CASSSTGNYGYTF.

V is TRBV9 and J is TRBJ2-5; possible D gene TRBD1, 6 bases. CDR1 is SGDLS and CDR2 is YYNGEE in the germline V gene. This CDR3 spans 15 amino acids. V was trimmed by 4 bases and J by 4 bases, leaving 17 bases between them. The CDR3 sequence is CASSFSTGRGETQYF. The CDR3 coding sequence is TGTGCCAGCAGCTTTTCGACAGGACGGGGAGAGACCCAGTACTTC. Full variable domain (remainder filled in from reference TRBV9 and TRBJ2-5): DSGVTQTPKHLITATGQRVTLRCSPRSGDLSVYWYQQSLDQGLQFLIQYYNGEERAKGNILERFSAQQFPDLHSELNLSSLELGDSALYFCASSFSTGRGETQYFGPGTRLLVL.

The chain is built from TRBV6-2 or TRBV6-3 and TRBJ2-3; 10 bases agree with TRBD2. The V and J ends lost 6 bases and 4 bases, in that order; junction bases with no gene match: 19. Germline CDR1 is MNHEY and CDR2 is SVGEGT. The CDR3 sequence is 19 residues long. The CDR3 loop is CASSRYSLLAGDGADTQYF. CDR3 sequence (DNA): TGTGCCAGCAGCCGATATTCGCTGCTAGCGGGAGATGGGGCAGATACGCAGTATTTT.

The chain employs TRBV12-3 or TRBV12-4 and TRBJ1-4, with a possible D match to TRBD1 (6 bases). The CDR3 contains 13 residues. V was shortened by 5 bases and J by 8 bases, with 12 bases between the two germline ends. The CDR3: CASSLWGPEKLFF. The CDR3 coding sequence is TGTGCCAGCAGTCTATGGGGGCCGGAAAAACTGTTTTTT.

The CDR3 here is CASSFGTIGTQYF. CDR3 DNA: TGTGCCAGCAGCTTCGGGACTATAGGGACCCAGTACTTC. The chain recombines TRBV11-2 with TRBJ2-5, with 7 bases that match TRBD2. Germline-derived CDR1 and CDR2 are SGHAT and FQNNGV. The ends lost 3 bases at V and 7 bases at J; junction bases unmatched: 5. CDR3 length equals 13 residues.

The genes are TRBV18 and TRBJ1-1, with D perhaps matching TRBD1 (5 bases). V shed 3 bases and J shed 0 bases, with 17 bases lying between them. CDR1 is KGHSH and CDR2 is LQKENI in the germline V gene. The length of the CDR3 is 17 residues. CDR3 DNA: TGTGCCAGCTCACCTACACCCGGGGGTAATCTGAACACTGAAGCTTTCTTT. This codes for CASSPTPGGNLNTEAFF.

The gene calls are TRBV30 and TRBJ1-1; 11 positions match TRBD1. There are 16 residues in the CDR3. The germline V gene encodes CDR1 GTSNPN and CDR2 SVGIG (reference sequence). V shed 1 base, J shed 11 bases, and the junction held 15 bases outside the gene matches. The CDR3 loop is CAWSASRTGGRPGAFF. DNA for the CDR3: TGTGCCTGGAGTGCGTCCCGGACAGGGGGCCGGCCGGGTGCTTTCTTT.

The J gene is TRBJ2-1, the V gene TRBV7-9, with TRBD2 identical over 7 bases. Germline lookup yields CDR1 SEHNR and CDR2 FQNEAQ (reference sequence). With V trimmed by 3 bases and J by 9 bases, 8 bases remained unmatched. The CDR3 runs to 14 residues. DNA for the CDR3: TGTGCCAGCAGCTTTAGCGGGCTCGGAAGTGAGCAGTTCTTC. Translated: CASSFSGLGSEQFF.